These T cell receptor beta chains were read from a single sample in a study of beta chain features in type 1 diabetes. Method: immunoSEQ multiplex PCR; TCRdb's copy keeps in-frame clones and lacks some. The data contain hundreds of thousands of clones, around 30% of them singletons. Sample: naive CD4+ T cells from blood. These receptor sequences come from a man aged 18 to 30 in good health. Each CDR3 is given with its conserved first and last residue. Each record gives: CDR3 protein, CDR3 DNA, V gene, D gene, J gene, clone size. The D gene is left open where the match is weak. Only some rows state a clone size, as once, few, many or a class for expanded clones.

CDR3aa: CAWSVDLFSNQPQHF
CDR3nt: TGTGCCTGGAGTGTGGACTTATTTAGCAATCAGCCCCAGCATTTT
v_gene: TRBV30
d_gene: -
j_gene: TRBJ1-5
abundance: few

CDR3aa: CASSTLAGGFYNEQFF
CDR3nt: TGTGCCAGTAGTACACTAGCGGGAGGGTTCTACAATGAGCAGTTCTTC
v_gene: TRBV19
d_gene: TRBD2
j_gene: TRBJ2-1
abundance: -

CDR3aa: CAWSVRSSGSGVRYF
CDR3nt: TGTGCCTGGAGTGTACGGTCTAGCGGGAGTGGGGTGCGGTACTTC
v_gene: TRBV30
d_gene: TRBD2
j_gene: TRBJ2-7
abundance: few

CDR3aa: CASSQDLDRPTGELFF
CDR3nt: TGCGCCAGCAGCCAAGATTTGGACAGACCAACCGGGGAGCTGTTTTTT
v_gene: TRBV4-3
d_gene: -
j_gene: TRBJ2-2
abundance: -

CDR3aa: CAWSVRRTGYEQYF
CDR3nt: TGTGCCTGGAGTGTACGGAGAACCGGCTACGAGCAGTACTTC
v_gene: TRBV30
d_gene: -
j_gene: TRBJ2-7
abundance: few

CDR3aa: CASSLLAEASYEQYF
CDR3nt: TGCGCCAGCAGCCTACTAGCGGAGGCCTCCTACGAGCAGTACTTC
v_gene: TRBV4-1
d_gene: TRBD2
j_gene: TRBJ2-7
abundance: -

CDR3aa: CATSRVRGHSSGAFF
CDR3nt: TGTGCCACCAGCAGAGTGAGGGGACACTCCTCGGGAGCTTTCTTT
v_gene: TRBV15
d_gene: -
j_gene: TRBJ1-1
abundance: few

CDR3aa: CASSDTGGAGELFF
CDR3nt: TGCGCCAGCAGCGACACAGGGGGTGCAGGGGAGCTGTTTTTT
v_gene: TRBV5-1
d_gene: TRBD1
j_gene: TRBJ2-2
abundance: few

CDR3aa: CASSGGSVMNTEAFF
CDR3nt: TGCGCCAGCAGCGGCGGTTCGGTGATGAACACTGAAGCTTTCTTT
v_gene: TRBV5-1
d_gene: -
j_gene: TRBJ1-1
abundance: few

CDR3aa: CSVETSGNGEQFF
CDR3nt: TGCAGCGTTGAGACTAGCGGGAATGGGGAGCAGTTCTTC
v_gene: TRBV29-1
d_gene: TRBD2
j_gene: TRBJ2-1
abundance: -

CDR3aa: CSVQGQFNEKLFF
CDR3nt: TGCAGCGTTCAGGGACAGTTTAATGAAAAACTGTTTTTT
v_gene: TRBV29-1
d_gene: TRBD1
j_gene: TRBJ1-4
abundance: -

CDR3aa: CAISAQGSEQYF
CDR3nt: TGTGCCATCAGTGCGCAGGGTAGCGAGCAGTACTTC
v_gene: TRBV10-3
d_gene: -
j_gene: TRBJ2-7
abundance: few

CDR3aa: CASRIQPQETQYF
CDR3nt: TGCGCCAGCAGAATCCAGCCCCAAGAGACCCAGTACTTC
v_gene: TRBV5-1
d_gene: -
j_gene: TRBJ2-5
abundance: few

CDR3aa: CATSTVDTQYF
CDR3nt: TGTGCCACCAGCACCGTAGATACGCAGTATTTT
v_gene: TRBV15
d_gene: -
j_gene: TRBJ2-3
abundance: once

CDR3aa: CASSPDSGTDTQYF
CDR3nt: TGTGCCAGCAGCCCCGACAGCGGCACAGATACGCAGTATTTT
v_gene: TRBV5-4
d_gene: -
j_gene: TRBJ2-3
abundance: -

CDR3aa: CASSEFGRQPQHF
CDR3nt: TGTGCCAGCAGTGAATTTGGTCGTCAGCCCCAGCATTTT
v_gene: TRBV25-1
d_gene: -
j_gene: TRBJ1-5
abundance: once

CDR3aa: CASSSRRTRTSTDTQYF
CDR3nt: TGTGCCAGCAGTTCCAGGAGAACCCGTACTAGCACAGATACGCAGTATTTT
v_gene: TRBV9
d_gene: -
j_gene: TRBJ2-3
abundance: -

CDR3aa: CASSQAAADETYEQYF
CDR3nt: TGCGCCAGCAGCCAAGCGGCGGCGGATGAAACCTACGAGCAGTACTTC
v_gene: TRBV4-3
d_gene: -
j_gene: TRBJ2-7
abundance: -

CDR3aa: CASSIQGGYGYTF
CDR3nt: TGTGCCAGCAGCATACAGGGAGGCTATGGCTACACCTTC
v_gene: TRBV2
d_gene: -
j_gene: TRBJ1-2
abundance: -

CDR3aa: CASSAGYNEQFF
CDR3nt: TGTGCCAGCAGCGCGGGCTACAATGAGCAGTTCTTC
v_gene: TRBV5-4
d_gene: -
j_gene: TRBJ2-1
abundance: few